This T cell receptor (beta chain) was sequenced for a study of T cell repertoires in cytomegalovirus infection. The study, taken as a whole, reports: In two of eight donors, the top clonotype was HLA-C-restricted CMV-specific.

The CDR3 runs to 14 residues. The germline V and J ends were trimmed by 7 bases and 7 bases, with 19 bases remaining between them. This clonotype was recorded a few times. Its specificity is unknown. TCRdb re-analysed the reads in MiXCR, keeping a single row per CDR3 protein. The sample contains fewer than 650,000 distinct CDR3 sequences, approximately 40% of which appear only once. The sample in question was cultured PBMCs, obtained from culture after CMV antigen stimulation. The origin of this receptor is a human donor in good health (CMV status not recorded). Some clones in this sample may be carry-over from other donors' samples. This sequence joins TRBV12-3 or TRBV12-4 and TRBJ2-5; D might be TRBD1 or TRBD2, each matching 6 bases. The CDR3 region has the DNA TGTGCCAGCACCCCCTCCGGGGGCGTCGGGACCCAGTACTTC. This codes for CASTPSGGVGTQYF.